A selection of T cell receptor beta chains follows, all from one sample in a study of T cell responses to AZD1222 COVID-19 vaccine. Sequencing used immunoSEQ multiplex PCR; TCRdb keeps in-frame clones, though not all of them. The sample contains about 88,000 clones, 89% of which appear only once. Specimen: peripheral blood, collected on day 0 of AZD1222 vaccination. These receptors were obtained from an adult in good health. CDR3s include the opening cysteine and the closing phenylalanine or tryptophan. A D gene is named only where the DNA matches it firmly. Part of the rows lack a size; the others show once, few, many or a class for expanded clones.

size	V	D	J	DNA	CDR3
-	TRBV19	TRBD1	TRBJ2-2	TGTGCCAGTAGTATAACAGGGGGTTCGCTCACCGGGGAGCTGTTTTTT	CASSITGGSLTGELFF
-	TRBV5-1	-	TRBJ1-1	TGCGCCAGCAGCCACGGGGCCCGGATGTGGAACACTGAAGCTTTCTTT	CASSHGARMWNTEAFF
-	TRBV15	TRBD2	TRBJ2-2	TGTGCCACCAGCAGAGAAACACCCCTTAGCGGGGGTCCCGCGGAGCTGTTTTTT	CATSRETPLSGGPAELFF
-	TRBV6-6	-	TRBJ2-7	TGTGCCAGCAGTTACTCTTTCCCCTACGAGCAGTACTTC	CASSYSFPYEQYF
-	TRBV7-9	-	TRBJ2-2	TGTGCCAGCAGCTTGGTTTATCAGGTCCAAGGGGAGCTGTTTTTT	CASSLVYQVQGELFF
-	TRBV27	-	TRBJ2-1	TGTGCCAGCAGTCCGACAGTCAATGAGCAGTTCTTC	CASSPTVNEQFF
-	TRBV6-5	-	TRBJ1-1	TGTGCCAGCAGTTACGTCGCGGGAAGATCGACTGAAGCTTTCTTT	CASSYVAGRSTEAFF
-	TRBV20-1	TRBD1	TRBJ1-5	TGCAGTGCTAGTCGACAGGGAGGCCAGCCCCAGCATTTT	CSASRQGGQPQHF
-	TRBV10-3	TRBD1	TRBJ2-5	TGTGCCATCAATCAGGGGGACCAAGAGACCCAGTACTTC	CAINQGDQETQYF
-	TRBV7-3	-	TRBJ2-7	TGTGCCAGCAGCCTCTCCGGGACTCAGAACGAGCAGTACTTC	CASSLSGTQNEQYF
once	TRBV27	TRBD1	TRBJ1-1	TGTGCCAGCAACTCACAGGGGAGCACTGAAGCTTTCTTT	CASNSQGSTEAFF
-	TRBV27	-	TRBJ2-7	TGTGCCAGCAGTTTATTTGGCAGTCTGAGCTCCTACGAGCAGTACTTC	CASSLFGSLSSYEQYF
-	TRBV6-5	TRBD1	TRBJ2-7	TGTGCCAGCAGACGGGACAGGGGGAGCATTTACGAGCAGTACTTC	CASRRDRGSIYEQYF
-	TRBV29-1	TRBD1	TRBJ2-7	TGCAGCGTTCGTCACATTCAGGGGGTGAGCTCCTACGAGCAGTACTTC	CSVRHIQGVSSYEQYF
-	TRBV9	-	TRBJ2-1	TGTGCCAGCAGCTTCAGAGGGGCCTCCTACAATGAGCAGTTCTTC	CASSFRGASYNEQFF
-	TRBV9	TRBD2	TRBJ2-3	TGTGCCAGCAGCGTAGTGGGACTAGCGGGAGGGCGAGATACGCAGTATTTT	CASSVVGLAGGRDTQYF
once	TRBV7-2	-	TRBJ1-6	TGTGCCAGCACCCCACAGGGTTGGAATTCACCCCTCCACTTT	CASTPQGWNSPLHF